This is a list of T cell receptor beta chains from one sample in a study of cytomegalovirus exposure and HLA in healthy donors. Produced via immunoSEQ multiplex PCR; TCRdb's table is partial and in-frame only. The repertoire holds 150,000 to 180,000 clones, with 70% to 80% as singletons. Input material: PBMCs. The receptors stem from a man aged 30 to 39 in good health and CMV-seropositive. CDR3s include the opening cysteine and the closing phenylalanine or tryptophan. A D gene is named only where the DNA matches it firmly. Size tells how often a clone was seen (once, few, many) or the class of an expanded clone, and some rows leave it out.

>-|TRBV6-1|TRBJ1-6|TRBD1
TGTGCCAGCAGTGCAACAGGGGATAATTCACCCCTCCACTTT
CASSATGDNSPLHF
>-|TRBV29-1|TRBJ2-3|-
TGCAGCGTTGAAGGTTCGGTCGTGGCACAGAACACAGATACGCAGTATTTT
CSVEGSVVAQNTDTQYF
>few|TRBV19|TRBJ2-1|-
TGTGCCAGTAGTGACAACGTATACAATGAGCAGTTCTTC
CASSDNVYNEQFF
>-|TRBV6-1|TRBJ2-7|-
TGTGCCAGCAGTGAAGCCCCTCCGGGAGATTTGTACGAGCAGTACTTC
CASSEAPPGDLYEQYF
>-|TRBV30|TRBJ1-4|-
TGTGCCGGCCGAGCCCGGACAAGACCTTATGAAAAACTGTTTTTT
CAGRARTRPYEKLFF
>once|TRBV5-1|TRBJ1-2|TRBD1
TGCGCCAGCAGCCACCCAGGCAGGGGGCTGTCTAACTATGGCTACACCTTC
CASSHPGRGLSNYGYTF
>-|TRBV19|TRBJ1-4|-
TGTGCCAGTAGTTCCCGCAGGGCACCTGAAAAACTGTTTTTT
CASSSRRAPEKLFF
>-|TRBV29-1|TRBJ2-1|-
TGCAGCGTTGAAGATCGCGACAGGCCCAATGAGCAGTTCTTC
CSVEDRDRPNEQFF
>-|TRBV27|TRBJ2-7|-
TGTGCCAGCAGTTTTAGGCGGGGAACCCTATACGAGCAGTACTTC
CASSFRRGTLYEQYF
>-|TRBV7-8|TRBJ2-7|-
TGTGCCAGCAGACCAACGGCCCGCCAGGTCGATCGCTACGAGCAGTACTTC
CASRPTARQVDRYEQYF
>-|TRBV6-4|TRBJ1-1|-
TGTGCCAGCAGTGACTTAAAAATAGACAGGAACGAGATTGAAGCTTTCTTT
CASSDLKIDRNEIEAFF
>-|TRBV7-2|TRBJ2-1|TRBD2
TGTGCCAGCAGCTTAACTAGCGGGAACGCCTACAATGAGCAGTTCTTC
CASSLTSGNAYNEQFF